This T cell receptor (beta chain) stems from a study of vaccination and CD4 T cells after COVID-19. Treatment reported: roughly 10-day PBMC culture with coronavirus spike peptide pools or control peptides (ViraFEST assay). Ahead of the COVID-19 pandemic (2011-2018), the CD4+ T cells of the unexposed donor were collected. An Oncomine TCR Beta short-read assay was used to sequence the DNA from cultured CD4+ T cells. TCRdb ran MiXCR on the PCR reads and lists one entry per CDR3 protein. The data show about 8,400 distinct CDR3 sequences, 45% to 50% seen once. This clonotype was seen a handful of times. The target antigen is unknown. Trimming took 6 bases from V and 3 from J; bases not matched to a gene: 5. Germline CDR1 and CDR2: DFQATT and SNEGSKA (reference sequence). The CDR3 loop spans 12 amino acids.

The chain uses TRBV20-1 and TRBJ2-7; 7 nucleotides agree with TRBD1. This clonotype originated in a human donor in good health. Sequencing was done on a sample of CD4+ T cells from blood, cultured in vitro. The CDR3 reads CSAKTGNYEQYF. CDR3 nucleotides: TGCAGTGCCAAGACAGGGAACTACGAGCAGTACTTC.